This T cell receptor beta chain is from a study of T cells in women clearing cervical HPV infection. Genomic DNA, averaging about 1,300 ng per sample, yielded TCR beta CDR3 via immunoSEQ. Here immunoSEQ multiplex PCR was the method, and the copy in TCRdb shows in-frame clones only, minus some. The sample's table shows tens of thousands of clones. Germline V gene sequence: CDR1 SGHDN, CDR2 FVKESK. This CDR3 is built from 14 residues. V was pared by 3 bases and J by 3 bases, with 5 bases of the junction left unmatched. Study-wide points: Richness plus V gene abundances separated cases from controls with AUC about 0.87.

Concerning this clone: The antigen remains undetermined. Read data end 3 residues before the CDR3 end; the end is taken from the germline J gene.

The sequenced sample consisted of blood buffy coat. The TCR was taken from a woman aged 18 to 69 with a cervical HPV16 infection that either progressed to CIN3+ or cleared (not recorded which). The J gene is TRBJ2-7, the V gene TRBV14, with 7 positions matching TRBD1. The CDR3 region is CASSHWDSHYEQYF. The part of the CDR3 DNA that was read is TGTGCCAGCAGCCATTGGGACAGCCACTACGAG. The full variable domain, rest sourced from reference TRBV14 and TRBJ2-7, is EAGVTQFPSHSVIEKGQTVTLRCDPISGHDNLYWYRRVMGKEIKFLLHFVKESKQDESGMPNNRFLAERTGGTYSTLKVQPAELEDSGVYFCASSHWDSHYEQYFGPGTRLTVT.